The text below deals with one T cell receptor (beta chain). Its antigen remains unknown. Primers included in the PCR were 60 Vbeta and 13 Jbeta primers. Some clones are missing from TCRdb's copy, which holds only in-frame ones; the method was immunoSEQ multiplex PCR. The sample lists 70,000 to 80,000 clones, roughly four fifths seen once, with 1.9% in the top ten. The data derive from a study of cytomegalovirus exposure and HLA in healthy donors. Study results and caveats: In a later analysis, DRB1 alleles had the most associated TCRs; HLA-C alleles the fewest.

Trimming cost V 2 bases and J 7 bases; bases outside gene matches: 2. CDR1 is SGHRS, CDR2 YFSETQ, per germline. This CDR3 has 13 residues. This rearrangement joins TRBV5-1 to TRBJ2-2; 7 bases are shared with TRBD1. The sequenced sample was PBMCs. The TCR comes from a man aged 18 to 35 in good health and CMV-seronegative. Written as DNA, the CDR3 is TGCGCCAGCAGCTTAAGGGGGCTCGGGGAGCTGTTTTTT. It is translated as CASSLRGLGELFF.